This TCR beta chain appears in the sequencing data of a study of HIV-infected patients and healthy controls. Study observations and caveats: Healthy controls carried many MAIT alpha-chain CDR3s, while HIV+ repertoires had few. During therapy, HIV-associated CDR3s fell significantly in frequency, while CMV-associated CDR3s did not change significantly. Eight alpha and eight beta V genes differed significantly in mean usage between HIV-infected patients and controls.

Germline V gives CDR1 SNHLY, CDR2 FYNNEI. V gave up 6 bases and J gave up 6 bases; unmatched junction bases: 4. The CDR3 contains 13 residues. cDNA was made from about 480 ng RNA using alpha and beta constant primers. Each of the alpha and beta chains got its own library through chain-specific third strand synthesis with indices. The cDNA received a 5' RACE adapter containing a random hexamer plus an SP2 sequencing primer site. MiXCR was run by TCRdb on the 5' RACE reads, yielding one entry per CDR3 protein. Of more than 8,000 distinct CDR3 sequences listed, around 8% are singletons. The repertoire came from unfractionated whole blood and reflected all unsorted peripheral T cells. By its share, this clonotype is medium-sized. Its antigen is unidentified.

Sequences were obtained from blood. The V gene is TRBV2, the J gene TRBJ1-5; 8 bases are shared with TRBD1. This TCR was sampled from an adult in good health. The CDR3 reads CASSADRGQPQHF. The CDR3 DNA is TGTGCCAGCAGCGCCGACAGGGGTCAGCCCCAGCATTTT.